This is a list of T cell receptor beta chains from one sample in a study of response to subunit inactivated influenza vaccine. TCRdb itself ran the RT-PCR reads through MiXCR, one entry per CDR3 protein. In the table there are under 200,000 distinct CDR3 sequences, approximately 12% of which are singletons. The sample consisted of CD8+ T cells sorted from PBMCs, taken about 24 months after vaccination. These receptors came from a man between 50 and 70 years old who received an inactivated influenza vaccine. Both conserved end residues are part of each CDR3. The D gene is left open where the match is weak. Size is stated for part of the rows, as once, few or many counts, or as a class when the clone is expanded.

>.|TRBJ2-1|many|TRBV27
TGTGCCAGCAGTTTAACGGGCATTGAGCAGTTCTTC
CASSLTGIEQFF
>.|TRBJ2-7|.|TRBV28
TGTGCCAGCAGTTTATTCACAGGGGAGGGTGAGCAGTACTTC
CASSLFTGEGEQYF
>.|TRBJ2-3|many|TRBV6-1
TGTGCCAGTCAGGGGGGTCCCACAGATACGCAGTATTTT
CASQGGPTDTQYF
>.|TRBJ2-7|medium-sized|TRBV6-1
TGTGCCGGGTCTACCTTTGGCTACGAGCAGTACTTC
CAGSTFGYEQYF
>.|TRBJ2-5|few|TRBV6-5
TGTGCCAGCAGTTACGGCGGCCTACTAGAGACCCAGTACTTC
CASSYGGLLETQYF
>TRBD2|TRBJ2-1|many|TRBV10-3
TGTGCCATCAGTGAGTCGGCTAGCGGGGCCTACAATGAGCAGTTCTTC
CAISESASGAYNEQFF
>TRBD2|TRBJ2-5|.|TRBV15
TGTGCCACCAGCCGGACTAGCGGGCTCCAAGAGACCCAGTACTTC
CATSRTSGLQETQYF
>.|TRBJ2-2|.|TRBV2
TGTGCCAGCAGTGATGGACAGCTAGGGCCCACCGGGGAGCTGTTTTTT
CASSDGQLGPTGELFF
>.|TRBJ2-7|.|TRBV21-1
TGTGCCAGCAGCAATTCCTTCGACCTCAACTCCTACGAGCAGTACTTC
CASSNSFDLNSYEQYF
>.|TRBJ2-1|many|TRBV29-1
TGCAGCGTGTACAAGGGGGGGGATGAGCAGTTCTTC
CSVYKGGDEQFF
>.|TRBJ1-5|few|TRBV10-2
TGCGCCAGCAGTGACAACAGGGTTGGCAATCAGCCCCAGCATTTT
CASSDNRVGNQPQHF
>.|TRBJ2-3|many|TRBV5-6
TGTGCCAGCAGCTTGGCTATCGGAGATACGCAGTATTTT
CASSLAIGDTQYF
>.|TRBJ2-5|.|TRBV7-9
TGTGCCAGCAGCCTGGGGGACGTATTGAAGACCCAGTACTTC
CASSLGDVLKTQYF
>.|TRBJ2-1|many|TRBV7-7
TGTGCTAGCAGCTTAGTTGGGGGCAATGAGCAGTTCTTC
CASSLVGGNEQFF
>.|TRBJ1-1|.|TRBV7-2
TGTGCCAGCAGCTTAAGAGGCGAAACTGAAGCTTTCTTT
CASSLRGETEAFF
>.|TRBJ1-1|.|TRBV5-1
TGCGCCAGCAGCTTGGTTGGCATGAACACTGAAGCTTTCTTT
CASSLVGMNTEAFF
>TRBD2|TRBJ2-1|.|TRBV27
TGTGCCAGCACACCGGGACTAGCTAATGAGCAGTTCTTC
CASTPGLANEQFF
>.|TRBJ2-1|.|TRBV7-6
TGTGCCAGCAGCTTAGGGCCTACTTACAATGAGCAGTTCTTC
CASSLGPTYNEQFF
>TRBD2|TRBJ2-5|.|TRBV4-3
TGCGCCAGCAGCCAAGATCTTTCGGCGGGAGGGCGTGAGACCCAGTACTTC
CASSQDLSAGGRETQYF
>.|TRBJ1-2|.|TRBV6-1
TGTGCCAGCAGTCGTCTTTTGCAACCGAGGGGCTACACCTTC
CASSRLLQPRGYTF
>.|TRBJ2-1|few|TRBV14
TGTGCCAGCAGCCAAGATTGGCGGGACCTAAGTTCTGAGCAGTTCTTC
CASSQDWRDLSSEQFF
>.|TRBJ1-2|many|TRBV4-1
TGCGCCAGCAGCCCGCAGCCGGGACCTAACTATGGCTACACCTTC
CASSPQPGPNYGYTF